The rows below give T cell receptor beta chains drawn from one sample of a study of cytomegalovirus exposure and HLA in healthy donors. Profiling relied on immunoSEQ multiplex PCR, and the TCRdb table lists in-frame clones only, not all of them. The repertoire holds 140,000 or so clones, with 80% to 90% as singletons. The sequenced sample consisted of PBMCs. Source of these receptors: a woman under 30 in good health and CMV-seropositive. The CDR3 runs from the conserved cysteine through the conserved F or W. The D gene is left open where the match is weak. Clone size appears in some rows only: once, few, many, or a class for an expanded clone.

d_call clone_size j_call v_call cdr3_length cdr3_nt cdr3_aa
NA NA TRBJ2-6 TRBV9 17 TGTGCCAGCAGCGTATTCGGACAGACCTCTGGGGCCAACGTCCTGACTTTC CASSVFGQTSGANVLTF
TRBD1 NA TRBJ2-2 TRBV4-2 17 TGTGCCAGCAGCCAACCTACAGGGGGGTTAGACACCGGGGAGCTGTTTTTT CASSQPTGGLDTGELFF
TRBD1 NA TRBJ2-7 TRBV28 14 TGTGCCAGCATTCGACAGGGGTCCTCCTACGAGCAGTACTTC CASIRQGSSYEQYF
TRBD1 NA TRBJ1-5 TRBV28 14 TGTGCCAGCAGCGTGACAGGGTACAATCAGCCCCAGCATTTT CASSVTGYNQPQHF
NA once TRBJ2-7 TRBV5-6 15 TGTGCCAGCAGCTTGGCCTGGAGGGGCACCTACGAGCAGTACTTC CASSLAWRGTYEQYF
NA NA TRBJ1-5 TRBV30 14 TGTGCCTGGACTACTATCCAGCGCAATCAGCCCCAGCATTTT CAWTTIQRNQPQHF
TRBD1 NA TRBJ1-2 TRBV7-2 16 TGTGCCAGCAGCCCGCCGGGACGGACAGGGGGCAGTGGCTACACCTTC CASSPPGRTGGSGYTF
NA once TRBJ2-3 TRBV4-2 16 TGTGCCAGCAGCCAAGGAGGCGGGCCCCGCACAGATACGCAGTATTTT CASSQGGGPRTDTQYF
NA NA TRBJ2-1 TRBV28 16 TGTGCCAGCAGTTTGGCCCCGGGGGAGGCTTACAATGAGCAGTTCTTC CASSLAPGEAYNEQFF
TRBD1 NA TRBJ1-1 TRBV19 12 TGTGCCAGTAGTGACAGGGGCACTGAAGCTTTCTTT CASSDRGTEAFF
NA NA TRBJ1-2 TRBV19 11 TGTGCCAGTAGTGCGCACTATGGCTACACCTTC CASSAHYGYTF
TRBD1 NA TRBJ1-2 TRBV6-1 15 TGTGCCAGCAGGGGGGACAGGGGGCGTAACTATGGCTACACCTTC CASRGDRGRNYGYTF
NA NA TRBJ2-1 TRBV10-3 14 TGTGCCATCAGATCCGACAGCGGAGGGAATGAGCAGTTCTTC CAIRSDSGGNEQFF
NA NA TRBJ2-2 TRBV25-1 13 TGTGCCAGCAGTGAAATGGGCGCCGGGGAGCTGTTTTTT CASSEMGAGELFF
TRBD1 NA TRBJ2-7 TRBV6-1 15 TGTGCCAGCAGTGAAAGGGGGACAGGGGCCCACGAGCAGTACTTC CASSERGTGAHEQYF
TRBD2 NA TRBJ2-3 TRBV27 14 TGTGCCAGCAGTAGGGGACTAGGTCCTGATACGCAGTATTTT CASSRGLGPDTQYF
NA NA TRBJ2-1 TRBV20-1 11 TGCAGTGCTAGAGGCGTCAATGAGCAGTTCTTC CSARGVNEQFF
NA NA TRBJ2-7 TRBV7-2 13 TGTGCCAGCAGCGCGGACAGTTACTACGAGCAGTACTTC CASSADSYYEQYF
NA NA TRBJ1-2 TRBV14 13 TGTGCCAGCAGCCAACACAGTAACTATGGCTACACCTTC CASSQHSNYGYTF
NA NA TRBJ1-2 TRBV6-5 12 TGTGCCAGCAGGGATGGGGCCGGTGGCTACACCTTC CASRDGAGGYTF
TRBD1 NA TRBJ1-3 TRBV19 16 TGTGCCAGTAGCCCGCGGGGACAGCCCTCTGGAAACACCATATATTTT CASSPRGQPSGNTIYF
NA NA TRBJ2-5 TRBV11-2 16 TGTGCCAGCAGCTCCGAGGGGGGGCTGGTTGCAGAGACCCAGTACTTC CASSSEGGLVAETQYF
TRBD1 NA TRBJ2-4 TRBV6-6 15 TGTGCCAGCAGTTACGGGGACAGGGCCAACGAAGGGTGTTTCTTC CASSYGDRANEGCFF
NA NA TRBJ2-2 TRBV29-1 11 TGCAGCGTTGTGTTCTCCGGGGAGCTGTTTTTT CSVVFSGELFF
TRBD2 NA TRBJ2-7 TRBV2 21 TGTGCCAGCAGCGCCGGTGGACTAGCGGGGGCCCAAAAATCTTACGAGAGGAAGCAGTACTTC CASSAGGLAGAQKSYERKQYF
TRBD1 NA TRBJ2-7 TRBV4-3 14 TGCGCCAGCAGCCTTGGACAGGGCACGTACGAGCAGTACTTC CASSLGQGTYEQYF
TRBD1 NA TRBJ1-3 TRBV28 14 TGTGCCAGCAGTCCCCTCGGGACAGCAAACACCATATATTTT CASSPLGTANTIYF
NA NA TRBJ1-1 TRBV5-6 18 TGTGCCAGCAGCTTGCCCCGCAGGGGCCCCTTGATGAACACTGAAGCTTTCTTT CASSLPRRGPLMNTEAFF